The 31 T cell receptor beta chains below all came from one sample that was sequenced in a study of blood T cell repertoires in COVID-19. Some clones are missing from TCRdb's copy, which holds only in-frame ones; the method was immunoSEQ multiplex PCR. Counted here are some 250,000 clones, about 73% occurring once; the ten biggest clones make up around 3.4%. Sequencing was performed on peripheral blood. These receptors all stem from an elderly woman with acute or convalescent COVID-19.

The rearrangement joins TRBV5-1 to TRBJ2-1, with a possible D match to TRBD1 (6 bases). This CDR3 is built from 14 residues. The germline gives CDR1 SGHRS, CDR2 YFSETQ. V lost 0 bases, J lost 9 bases, and 13 bases lay in between. The CDR3 DNA reads as TGCGCCAGCAGCTTGGGACAGGAAAACGGTGAGCAGTTCTTC. Its translation: CASSLGQENGEQFF.

J is TRBJ2-2 and V is TRBV6-5, with 7 positions matching TRBD2. CDR1 and CDR2 (germline): MNHEY, SVGAGI. The V gene end was trimmed by 2 bases and the J gene end by 3 bases; junction bases not matched to a gene: 6. This CDR3 has 16 amino acids. This CDR3 is CASSYGGSPYTGELFF. CDR3 in DNA: TGTGCCAGCAGTTACGGCGGGAGCCCCTACACCGGGGAGCTGTTTTTT.

V usage is TRBV29-1 and J usage is TRBJ1-5; D is unclear. Germline V gene lookup returns CDR1 SQVTM and CDR2 ANQGSEA. V gave up 5 bases and J gave up 6 bases, with 17 bases separating them. The CDR3 covers 14 residues. The CDR3 bases are TGCAGCGTTTCCGCAGGCGCAACTAGTCAGCCCCAGCATTTT. Protein sequence: CSVSAGATSQPQHF.

The chain uses TRBV18 and TRBJ2-3; 10 nucleotides line up with TRBD1. CDR3 length equals 14 residues. Trimming removed 5 bases from V and 7 bases from J; junction bases left unmatched: 6. CDR1 and CDR2 from the germline V gene are KGHSH and LQKENI. The CDR3 is CASSIDRGRYTQYF. As DNA, the CDR3 is TGTGCCAGCTCAATCGACAGGGGGCGGTATACGCAGTATTTT.

The rearrangement links TRBV7-9 to TRBJ2-2; tentative D call: TRBD2 (6 bases). The CDR3 consists of 14 residues. Trimming pared 8 bases from V and 3 bases from J, leaving 13 bases between. Germline V gives CDR1 SEHNR, CDR2 FQNEAQ (reference sequence). The CDR3 bases are TGTGCCAGCGGCGGGGTCGTTCACACCGGGGAGCTGTTTTTT. It is translated as CASGGVVHTGELFF. The full variable domain, completed using reference TRBV7-9 and TRBJ2-2, is DTGVSQNPRHKITKRGQNVTFRCDPISEHNRLYWYRQTLGQGPEFLTYFQNEAQLEKSRLLSDRFSAERPKGSFSTLEIQRTEQGDSAMYLCASGGVVHTGELFFGEGSRLTVL.

The rearrangement uses TRBV29-1 and TRBJ2-7, with 7 positions matching TRBD1. The germline CDR1 and CDR2 sequences are SQVTM and ANQGSEA. This CDR3 region has 13 residues. V lost 6 bases, J lost 2 bases, and 7 bases stayed unmatched. The CDR3 DNA follows: TGCAGCGTGGTGACAGGGAGCGCCTACGAGCAGTACTTC. Translation gives CSVVTGSAYEQYF.

This clone appeared many times. V usage is TRBV6-6 and J usage is TRBJ2-3; a weak D match, TRBD2 (6 bases). The germline V gene encodes CDR1 MNHNY and CDR2 SVGAGI (reference sequence). The germline V and J ends were trimmed by 6 bases and 0 bases, with 28 bases remaining between them. The CDR3 extends over 20 amino acids. CDR3 coding DNA: TGTGCCAGCAGCCTCTCCCCCACCGGGGGAGGTCCCTCAAGCACAGATACGCAGTATTTT. Amino acids: CASSLSPTGGGPSSTDTQYF.

The genes are TRBV2 and TRBJ1-4, with 7 bases lining up with TRBD1. The junction had 6 bases not matched to a gene; V was cut back by 6 bases and J by 5 bases. The length of the CDR3 is 14 residues. The V gene's germline CDR1 is SNHLY and CDR2 FYNNEI. The CDR3 loop reads CASSRTGRNEKLFF. Written as DNA, the CDR3 is TGTGCCAGCAGCCGGACAGGCCGAAATGAAAAACTGTTTTTT.

The rearrangement links TRBV4-2 to TRBJ2-7; D unresolved. Trimming took 5 bases from V and 1 from J, leaving 9 bases between them. Germline V gene sequence: CDR1 LGHNA, CDR2 YNFKEQ. The length of the CDR3 is 13 residues. The CDR3: CASSSDTSYEQYF. DNA for the CDR3: TGTGCCAGCAGCTCAGACACGTCCTACGAGCAGTACTTC.

This clone was recorded once. The V call is TRBV5-5, the J call TRBJ2-7; the D is unclear. Trimming cost V 0 bases and J 1 base, with 11 bases left between them. The germline CDR1 and CDR2 sequences are SGHKS and YYEKEE (reference sequence). The CDR3 is made up of 15 amino acids. The CDR3 coding sequence is TGTGCCAGCAGCTTGGCCTCCGACGGGTCCTACGAGCAGTACTTC. Its protein product is CASSLASDGSYEQYF.

The chain's CDR3 is CASSPRFLAVGELFF. In DNA, the CDR3 is TGTGCCAGCTCACCACGATTTCTAGCGGTCGGGGAGCTGTTTTTT. The V call is TRBV18, the J call TRBJ2-2, with 7 bases that match TRBD2. Germline V gene data show CDR1 as KGHSH and CDR2 as LQKENI. Unmatched junction bases numbered 6, after V lost 1 base and J lost 7 bases. The CDR3 runs to 15 residues.

The table lists this clone with a count of one. V and J are TRBV10-3 and TRBJ1-1; the D gene is possibly TRBD1 (5 bases). The V end was cut by 8 bases, the J end by 2 bases, with 15 bases between. This CDR3 has 14 residues. Germline assignment: CDR1 ENHRY and CDR2 SYGVKD. CDR3 amino acids: CAIGGSTVNTEAFF. The CDR3 DNA reads as TGTGCCATCGGGGGGTCGACGGTTAACACTGAAGCTTTCTTT.

This clone was observed a single time. V usage is TRBV5-1 and J usage is TRBJ2-4, with D tentatively TRBD1 (6 bases). V was clipped by 4 bases and J by 8 bases, with 16 bases between them. The CDR3 runs to 14 residues. Germline CDR1 is SGHRS and CDR2 is YFSETQ. CDR3 region: CASSGQGAGDIQYF. CDR3 DNA sequence: TGCGCCAGCAGCGGCCAAGGCGCAGGGGACATTCAGTACTTC.

The chain combines TRBV2 with TRBJ1-1; 7 nucleotides align to TRBD1. Losses at the gene ends were 8 bases for V and 9 bases for J; bases not matched to a gene: 9. Germline CDR1 SNHLY, CDR2 FYNNEI. The CDR3 sequence is 12 residues long. The CDR3 bases are TGTGCCAGCCTTACGACAGGGTCGCAAGCTTTCTTT. It yields the protein CASLTTGSQAFF.

CDR3 sequence (DNA): TGTGCCACCAGTGAACCCTCGTATACAGGGTATCGTCAGCCCCAGCATTTT. Its protein is CATSEPSYTGYRQPQHF. The chain recombines TRBV24-1 with TRBJ1-5; D may be TRBD1 (6 bases). The CDR3 loop spans 17 amino acids. V dropped 4 bases and J dropped 6 bases, with 21 bases sitting between them. Germline CDR1 is KGHDR and CDR2 is SFDVKD.

The V gene is TRBV30, the J gene TRBJ1-1; D unresolved. Germline assignment: CDR1 GTSNPN and CDR2 SVGIG (reference sequence). V was cut by 0 bases and J by 1 base, with 9 bases left in between. The CDR3 consists of 14 residues. In DNA, the CDR3 is TGTGCCTGGAGTGTTCGAGGAGGGAACACTGAAGCTTTCTTT. Its protein is CAWSVRGGNTEAFF.

J is TRBJ2-5 and V is TRBV4-1; the match to TRBD2 covers 9 bases. Trimming cost V 5 bases and J 5 bases; bases outside gene matches: 9. The CDR3 sequence is 15 residues long. Germline V gives CDR1 MGHRA, CDR2 YSYEKL. This CDR3 is CASSSGLASGETQYF. DNA for the CDR3: TGCGCCAGCAGCTCAGGACTAGCGTCAGGGGAGACCCAGTACTTC.

This clone has ten or more counts. The V call is TRBV19, the J call TRBJ2-7; TRBD1 matches 7 bases. The V and J ends lost 4 bases and 6 bases, in that order; junction bases with no gene match: 6. The CDR3 contains 13 residues. Germline V gene sequence: CDR1 LNHDA, CDR2 SQIVND (reference sequence). CDR3 in DNA: TGTGCCAGTAGTACGACAGGGCCCCGCGAGCAGTACTTC. Translating gives CASSTTGPREQYF. Combining the CDR3 with reference TRBV19 and TRBJ2-7 gives the whole variable domain DGGITQSPKYLFRKEGQNVTLSCEQNLNHDAMYWYRQDPGQGLRLIYYSQIVNDFQKGDIAEGYSVSREKKESFPLTVTSAQKNPTAFYLCASSTTGPREQYFGPGTRLTVT.

This clone was observed once. The V and J genes are TRBV2 and TRBJ1-6, with TRBD1 identical over 8 bases. Germline assignment: CDR1 SNHLY and CDR2 FYNNEI. This CDR3 contains 16 residues. Trimming removed 3 bases from V and 6 bases from J; junction bases left unmatched: 7. CDR3 in amino acids: CASSEGQGAGNSPLHF. In nucleotides, the CDR3 is TGTGCCAGCAGTGAGGGGCAGGGGGCAGGTAATTCACCCCTCCACTTT.

There are a few counts of this clone. The chain combines TRBV29-1 with TRBJ1-4; D not resolved. Trimming removed 4 bases at V and 8 bases at J, with 11 bases between. The CDR3 extends over 12 amino acids. Germline values: CDR1 SQVTM, CDR2 ANQGSEA. As DNA, the CDR3 is TGCAGCGTTGCCCGGGATAGGGAAAAACTGTTTTTT. Protein: CSVARDREKLFF.

This chain connects TRBV7-9 to TRBJ2-5, with 11 positions matching TRBD2. Trimming removed 4 bases from V and 5 bases from J; junction bases left unmatched: 12. Germline-derived CDR1 and CDR2 are SEHNR and FQNEAQ (reference sequence). This CDR3 has 17 amino acids. The CDR3, as DNA: TGTGCCAGCAGCTCGATTCCTATAGCGGGAGGGGGTGAGACCCAGTACTTC. This codes for CASSSIPIAGGGETQYF.

This sequence joins TRBV30 and TRBJ2-2; D might be TRBD2 (6 bases). This CDR3 comprises 12 residues. Germline CDR1 is GTSNPN and CDR2 is SVGIG (reference sequence). With 4 bases removed from V and 6 bases from J, the gap between germline ends came to 9 bases. The CDR3 nucleotides read TGTGCCTGGACGGGGGTGGCCGGGGAGCTGTTTTTT. Translation gives CAWTGVAGELFF. The variable domain in full, completed from reference TRBV30 and TRBJ2-2, reads SQTIHQWPATLVQPVGSPLSLECTVEGTSNPNLYWYRQAAGRGLQLLFYSVGIGQISSEVPQNLSASRPQDRQFILSSKKLLLSDSGFYLCAWTGVAGELFFGEGSRLTVL.

This chain uses TRBV5-1 with TRBJ2-1; 12 bases line up with TRBD2. Losses at the gene ends were 3 bases for V and 2 bases for J; bases not matched to a gene: 9. Germline V CDR1 and CDR2: SGHRS, YFSETQ. The CDR3 extends over 18 amino acids. The CDR3 bases are TGCGCCAGCAGCTACGGACTAGCGGGGCTCGGTACCTACAATGAGCAGTTCTTC. As protein: CASSYGLAGLGTYNEQFF.

This chain connects TRBV18 to TRBJ1-5; 7 positions match TRBD1. The V gene end was trimmed by 4 bases and the J gene end by 0 bases; junction bases not matched to a gene: 6. Germline lookup yields CDR1 KGHSH and CDR2 LQKENI. The CDR3 covers 16 residues. CDR3 in amino acids: CASSQGQQLSNQPQHF. The CDR3 coding sequence is TGTGCCAGCTCACAGGGACAGCAACTTAGCAATCAGCCCCAGCATTTT.

The V call is TRBV10-2, the J call TRBJ2-2, with D perhaps matching TRBD2 (5 bases). V was clipped by 7 bases and J by 1 base, with 10 bases between them. Germline assignment: CDR1 WSHSY and CDR2 SAAADI. The CDR3 totals 14 residues. DNA for the CDR3: TGCGCCAGCACTATACGGGGGAACACCGGGGAGCTGTTTTTT. Translation gives CASTIRGNTGELFF.

This chain joins TRBV6-5 and TRBJ2-1; TRBD1 matches at 7 bases. Looked up from germline, CDR1 is MNHEY and CDR2 is SVGAGI. The CDR3 consists of 16 residues. The J segment lost 0 bases and the V segment lost 2 bases, leaving 4 bases of the junction unmatched. The CDR3 coding sequence is TGTGCCAGCAGTTACCCGACAGGGAGCTCCTACAATGAGCAGTTCTTC. It specifies CASSYPTGSSYNEQFF.

The chain is built from TRBV2 and TRBJ1-5, with 7 bases lining up with TRBD1. The CDR3 covers 15 residues. Unmatched junction bases numbered 8, after V lost 6 bases and J lost 3 bases. Germline V gene sequence: CDR1 SNHLY, CDR2 FYNNEI. CDR3: CASRYRGDPNQPQHF. The CDR3 bases are TGTGCCAGCAGGTACAGGGGAGATCCCAATCAGCCCCAGCATTTT.

The rearrangement uses TRBV7-2 and TRBJ1-2, with D maybe TRBD1 (5 bases). This CDR3 is 16 amino acids long. V shed 5 bases and J shed 0 bases, with 16 bases lying between them. Germline V gene sequence: CDR1 SGHTA, CDR2 FQGNSA. CDR3 bases: TGTGCCAGCAGCCCTACCGGGGGGGTTCCTAACTATGGCTACACCTTC. This gives the protein CASSPTGGVPNYGYTF.

This clone was recorded once. The chain joins TRBV12-3 or TRBV12-4 to TRBJ1-5, with no clear D. The CDR3 is 13 residues long. The germline V and J ends were trimmed by 6 bases and 3 bases, with 9 bases remaining between them. CDR3 in amino acids: CASSLQHNQPQHF. CDR3 nucleotides: TGTGCCAGCAGCCTACAGCACAATCAGCCCCAGCATTTT.

The gene calls are TRBV2 and TRBJ1-5; weak D call: TRBD1 (5 bases). In germline, CDR1 is SNHLY, CDR2 FYNNEI. The V end lost 0 bases, the J end lost 3 bases, and 24 bases lay between the germline ends. The CDR3 sequence is 20 residues long. This CDR3 reads CASSEARRGGAVRNNQPQHF. Here the CDR3 DNA reads TGTGCCAGCAGTGAAGCGAGGAGAGGAGGGGCAGTGCGAAACAATCAGCCCCAGCATTTT.

The V and J genes are TRBV10-2 and TRBJ1-2, with 7 bases lining up with TRBD1. Germline CDR1 is WSHSY and CDR2 is SAAADI. With V trimmed by 2 bases and J by 4 bases, 7 bases remained unmatched. The CDR3 length is 15 residues. The CDR3 is CASSESTGQSYGYTF. The DNA of the CDR3 is TGCGCCAGCAGTGAGAGCACGGGACAGAGCTATGGCTACACCTTC.